This T cell receptor (beta chain) originates from a study of cytotoxic CD8 clonotypes in ibrutinib-treated CLL. Study background: Following a median 12 months of treatment, with a range of 6 to 36, response samples were taken. An average of around 250,000 productive templates and about 100,000 productive rearrangements was obtained per sample. Study-level findings and limits: Public clonotypes proved infrequent, and on treatment they shrank or remained steady. Against age-matched healthy donors, baseline clonality ran higher and tracked circulating CD8+ T-cell counts.

Details on this clone: Its antigen is still unknown.

Here immunoSEQ multiplex PCR was the method, and the copy in TCRdb shows in-frame clones only, minus some. This table holds about 80,000 clones, 70% to 80% found once. The germline V gene encodes CDR1 SGHTA and CDR2 FQGNSA. Trimming took 2 bases from V and 6 from J, leaving 20 bases between them. The CDR3 totals 16 residues. The chain joins TRBV7-2 to TRBJ2-7; maybe TRBD2 (5 bases). This material consisted of PBMCs, taken after 12 months of ibrutinib treatment. The sequence was obtained from a human donor with chronic lymphocytic leukemia. The CDR3 is CASSLRGGRPKPEQYF. CDR3 DNA sequence: TGTGCCAGCAGCTTACGGGGTGGGCGTCCGAAACCCGAGCAGTACTTC. Complete variable domain (other parts from reference TRBV7-2 and TRBJ2-7): GAGVSQSPSNKVTEKGKDVELRCDPISGHTALYWYRQSLGQGLEFLIYFQGNSAPDKSGLPSDRFSAERTGGSVSTLTIQRTQQEDSAVYLCASSLRGGRPKPEQYFGPGTRLTVT.